A selection of T cell receptor beta chains follows, all from one sample in a study of long-term antiretroviral therapy in people with HIV. Clones were sequenced by immunoSEQ multiplex PCR, and TCRdb holds only the in-frame ones, with some missing. Among 25,000 to 30,000 clones listed, roughly 86% were seen once. Sequencing was performed on unsorted PBMCs, taken approximately 2.6 years after starting antiretroviral therapy. The receptor set was obtained from a man between 40 and 49 years old with HIV. The CDR3 runs from the conserved cysteine through the conserved F or W. The order of the fields is V gene, J gene, clone size, D gene, CDR3 protein, CDR3 DNA. A D gene is named only where the DNA matches it firmly. Where a row states a size, it is once, few, many or the class of an expanded clone; other rows omit it.

TRBV5-1	TRBJ1-1	NA	TRBD1	CASSAGGGGGTEAFF	TGCGCCAGCAGCGCCGGAGGAGGGGGCGGCACTGAAGCTTTCTTT
TRBV28	TRBJ1-4	NA	NA	CASSLLGTALKEKLFF	TGTGCCAGCAGTTTATTAGGGACCGCCCTAAAGGAAAAACTGTTTTTT
TRBV6-1	TRBJ1-5	NA	NA	CASSEGWSGNQPQHF	TGTGCCAGCAGTGAGGGGTGGTCGGGCAATCAGCCCCAGCATTTT
TRBV5-1	TRBJ2-1	NA	NA	CASSLMIGAYNEQFF	TGCGCCAGCAGCTTAATGATTGGGGCCTACAATGAGCAGTTCTTC
TRBV27	TRBJ2-7	NA	TRBD2	CASSFLLAGGPSEQYF	TGTGCCAGCAGTTTTTTACTAGCGGGGGGACCCTCGGAGCAGTACTTC
TRBV18	TRBJ1-4	once	NA	CASSPGQDNEKLFF	TGTGCCAGTTCCCCGGGACAAGATAATGAAAAACTGTTTTTT
TRBV6-6	TRBJ1-2	few	NA	CASSVDTPDGYTF	TGTGCCAGCAGTGTGGACACTCCGGACGGCTACACCTTC
TRBV11-2	TRBJ1-4	once	NA	CASRMNGAEKLFF	TGTGCCAGCAGGATGAACGGGGCTGAAAAACTGTTTTTT
TRBV27	TRBJ2-7	NA	NA	CASSSTEYSYEQYF	TGTGCCAGCAGCTCGACAGAGTATTCCTACGAGCAGTACTTC
TRBV7-9	TRBJ2-7	few	TRBD2	CASMGSGTTSGRHEQYF	TGTGCCAGCATGGGGTCGGGGACTACTAGCGGGAGGCACGAGCAGTACTTC
TRBV11-3	TRBJ1-1	NA	NA	CASSLDSDTEAFF	TGTGCCAGCAGCTTAGACTCTGACACTGAAGCTTTCTTT
TRBV10-3	TRBJ2-1	NA	TRBD1	CAISYSMSAGGDGDEQFF	TGTGCCATCAGTTATTCTATGTCGGCAGGGGGCGATGGCGATGAGCAGTTCTTC
TRBV7-9	TRBJ2-3	NA	TRBD2	CASSSRTSGGRDTQYF	TGTGCCAGCAGCTCTCGGACTAGCGGGGGGCGAGATACGCAGTATTTT
TRBV4-3	TRBJ2-5	NA	TRBD2	CASSQDGLAGETQYF	TGCGCCAGCAGCCAAGATGGACTAGCGGGGGAGACCCAGTACTTC
TRBV6-6	TRBJ1-4	NA	NA	CASTSDATNEKLFF	TGTGCCAGCACTTCAGACGCAACTAATGAAAAACTGTTTTTT
TRBV6-4	TRBJ1-2	NA	NA	CASSDTAGFGHGYTF	TGTGCCAGCAGTGACACTGCAGGGTTTGGCCATGGCTACACCTTC
TRBV6-5	TRBJ1-5	NA	NA	CASTTGGNQPQHF	TGTGCCAGCACTACCGGAGGGAATCAGCCCCAGCATTTT
TRBV27	TRBJ2-7	NA	TRBD2	CASSLFAGGPEQYF	TGTGCCAGCAGTTTATTCGCGGGAGGACCCGAGCAGTACTTC
TRBV5-1	TRBJ2-2	NA	NA	CASSNWDTNTGELFF	TGCGCCAGCAGCAACTGGGACACTAACACCGGGGAGCTGTTTTTT
TRBV28	TRBJ2-7	NA	TRBD1	CASSLNRGYEQYF	TGTGCCAGCAGTTTGAACAGGGGCTACGAGCAGTACTTC
TRBV6-6	TRBJ2-3	NA	NA	CASSHDGTDTQYF	TGTGCCAGCAGTCATGACGGGACAGATACGCAGTATTTT
TRBV27	TRBJ2-2	once	NA	CASSPYTGELFF	TGTGCCAGCAGCCCTTACACCGGGGAGCTGTTTTTT
TRBV4-3	TRBJ1-5	NA	NA	CASSQDGTGGGNQPQHF	TGCGCCAGCAGCCAAGATGGGACCGGAGGTGGCAATCAGCCCCAGCATTTT
TRBV7-2	TRBJ1-3	NA	TRBD1	CASSSRQGGVSSGNTIYF	TGTGCCAGCAGCTCAAGACAGGGGGGAGTCAGCTCTGGAAACACCATATATTTT
TRBV30	TRBJ1-5	NA	TRBD1	CAWSDDRGNQPQHF	TGTGCCTGGAGCGACGACAGGGGCAATCAGCCCCAGCATTTT
TRBV5-1	TRBJ1-1	few	TRBD1	CASSLVQGNLNTEAFF	TGCGCCAGCAGCTTGGTACAGGGGAATCTGAACACTGAAGCTTTCTTT
TRBV27	TRBJ1-2	NA	NA	CASRVNGGHGYTF	TGTGCCAGCAGAGTAAATGGGGGTCATGGCTACACCTTC
TRBV19	TRBJ2-5	NA	TRBD2	CARTKRGQETQYF	TGTGCCAGAACTAAGCGGGGACAAGAGACCCAGTACTTC
TRBV5-6	TRBJ2-2	NA	TRBD2	CASSSTSGDNTGELFF	TGTGCCAGCAGCTCGACTAGCGGGGATAACACCGGGGAGCTGTTTTTT
TRBV4-3	TRBJ2-3	NA	NA	CASSQDPSTTDTQYF	TGCGCCAGCAGCCAAGACCCAAGTACTACAGATACGCAGTATTTT
TRBV5-1	TRBJ2-7	few	NA	CASSLAVDEQYF	TGCGCCAGCAGCTTGGCAGTTGACGAGCAGTACTTC
TRBV6-5	TRBJ1-3	NA	TRBD1	CASSYRTGVSGNTIYF	TGTGCCAGCAGTTACCGGACAGGGGTCTCTGGAAACACCATATATTTT
TRBV9	TRBJ1-4	NA	TRBD1	CASSAYRGHNEKLFF	TGTGCCAGCAGCGCCTACAGGGGACATAATGAAAAACTGTTTTTT
TRBV2	TRBJ1-5	NA	TRBD1	CASSESTGYQPQHF	TGTGCCAGCAGTGAATCGACAGGGTACCAGCCCCAGCATTTT
TRBV28	TRBJ2-7	NA	NA	CASSPNKPYEQYF	TGTGCCAGCAGTCCGAATAAGCCCTACGAGCAGTACTTC
TRBV4-2	TRBJ1-3	NA	NA	CASSQDRRTGNTIYF	TGTGCCAGCAGCCAAGATCGAAGGACTGGAAACACCATATATTTT
TRBV5-1	TRBJ2-3	NA	TRBD2	CASSFSSGLTDTQYF	TGCGCCAGCAGCTTTTCTAGCGGACTCACAGATACGCAGTATTTT
TRBV6-5	TRBJ1-1	few	TRBD1	CASTLTGGHTEAFF	TGTGCCAGCACCTTGACAGGGGGACACACTGAAGCTTTCTTT
TRBV9	TRBJ1-2	once	TRBD1	CASSRDSNYGYTF	TGTGCCAGCAGCCGGGACAGTAACTATGGCTACACCTTC
TRBV30	TRBJ2-5	NA	NA	CAWSVMAETQYF	TGTGCCTGGAGTGTAATGGCAGAGACCCAGTACTTC
TRBV5-4	TRBJ2-1	NA	TRBD1	CATLGQGEVNEQFF	TGTGCCACCCTGGGACAGGGGGAAGTCAATGAGCAGTTCTTC
TRBV5-1	TRBJ2-7	once	NA	CASSLPGRGEQYF	TGCGCCAGCAGCTTGCCCGGGAGAGGCGAGCAGTACTTC
TRBV4-3	TRBJ2-5	NA	NA	CASSQQGLYQETQYF	TGCGCCAGCAGCCAACAGGGGCTCTACCAAGAGACCCAGTACTTC
TRBV30	TRBJ2-4	NA	TRBD2	CAWSVRLAGGNLAKNIQYF	TGTGCCTGGAGTGTACGGCTAGCGGGGGGCAACTTAGCCAAAAACATTCAGTACTTC
TRBV28	TRBJ2-1	NA	TRBD1	CASSWDRVGNEQFF	TGTGCCAGCAGTTGGGACAGGGTTGGAAATGAGCAGTTCTTC
TRBV10-3	TRBJ2-3	NA	TRBD2	CAISVQRGLEDTQYF	TGTGCCATCAGTGTGCAGCGGGGGCTTGAAGATACGCAGTATTTT
TRBV6-1	TRBJ1-4	once	NA	CASRLGQNNEKLFF	TGTGCCAGCAGGCTTGGACAGAACAATGAAAAACTGTTTTTT
TRBV20-1	TRBJ1-1	NA	NA	CSARSRTEAFF	TGCAGTGCCAGATCGCGCACTGAAGCTTTCTTT
TRBV5-4	TRBJ2-6	once	NA	CASSIRDSFSGANVLTF	TGTGCCAGCAGCATCCGGGACTCATTTTCTGGGGCCAACGTCCTGACTTTC
TRBV29-1	TRBJ1-5	NA	NA	CSAREGVNQPQHF	TGCAGCGCCCGTGAGGGGGTGAATCAGCCCCAGCATTTT
TRBV6-1	TRBJ2-3	once	NA	CASSESSTKQGGSTDTQYF	TGTGCCAGCAGTGAGTCGTCTACGAAGCAAGGGGGGAGCACAGATACGCAGTATTTT
TRBV18	TRBJ2-2	few	NA	CASSPSRGSTGELFF	TGTGCCAGCTCACCATCGAGGGGAAGCACCGGGGAGCTGTTTTTT